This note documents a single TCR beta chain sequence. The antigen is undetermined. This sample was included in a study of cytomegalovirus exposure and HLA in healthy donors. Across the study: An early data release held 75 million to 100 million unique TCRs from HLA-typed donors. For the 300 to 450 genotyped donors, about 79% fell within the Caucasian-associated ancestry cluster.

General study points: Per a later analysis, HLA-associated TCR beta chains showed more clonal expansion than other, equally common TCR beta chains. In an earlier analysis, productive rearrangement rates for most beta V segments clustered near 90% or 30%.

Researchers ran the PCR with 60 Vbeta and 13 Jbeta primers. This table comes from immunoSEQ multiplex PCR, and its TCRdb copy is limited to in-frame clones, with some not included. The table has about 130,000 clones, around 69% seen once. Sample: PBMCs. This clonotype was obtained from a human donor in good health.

In nucleotides, the CDR3 is TGTGCCAGCAGTTCCGGGACTAGCGGGAGAGGCCCGTCAGATACGCAGTATTTT. Translation gives CASSSGTSGRGPSDTQYF. The V call is TRBV27, the J call TRBJ2-3, with 14 bases lining up with TRBD2. The CDR3 is made up of 18 amino acids. Germline V gives CDR1 MNHEY, CDR2 SMNVEV (reference sequence). V lost 4 bases, J lost 4 bases, and 10 bases stayed unmatched.